Listed below are T cell receptor beta chains from one sample, sequenced in a study of early T cells in non-severe SARS-CoV-2 infection. TCRdb passed the 5' RACE reads through MiXCR, listing each CDR3 protein once. The repertoire includes tens of thousands of distinct CDR3 sequences, approximately 13% of them detected once, and approximately 7% sits in the top ten. The sample comprised whole blood. The receptors originated from an adult who was a healthcare worker with PCR-confirmed SARS-CoV-2 infection or an uninfected control (not recorded which). Each CDR3 is given with its conserved first and last residue. The D gene is left open where the match is weak. Clone size is given for some rows only: seen once, a few or many times, or a class if the clone is expanded.

j_call: TRBJ2-1; clone_size: many; d_call: TRBD2; v_call: TRBV11-2; cdr3_nt: TGTGCCAGCAGCGAAGGAGCGGGGGGGACCTACAATGAGCAGTTCTTC; cdr3_aa: CASSEGAGGTYNEQFF
j_call: TRBJ1-1; clone_size: few; d_call: .; v_call: TRBV12-5; cdr3_nt: TGTGCTAGTGGTTTTCAAACAGGGACTAACACTGAAGCTTTCTTT; cdr3_aa: CASGFQTGTNTEAFF
j_call: TRBJ2-2; clone_size: few; d_call: TRBD1; v_call: TRBV19; cdr3_nt: TGTGCCAGTAGTTCCATCGGGGGACAGGGGAGCACCGGGGAGCTGTTTTTT; cdr3_aa: CASSSIGGQGSTGELFF
j_call: TRBJ2-1; clone_size: .; d_call: .; v_call: TRBV5-1; cdr3_nt: TGCGCCAGCAGCTTAACGATCGGAGGGGCAAATGAGCAGTTCTTC; cdr3_aa: CASSLTIGGANEQFF
j_call: TRBJ2-1; clone_size: many; d_call: TRBD1; v_call: TRBV15; cdr3_nt: TGTGCCACCAGCAGAACCGGGACAGGGTACAATGAGCAGTTCTTC; cdr3_aa: CATSRTGTGYNEQFF
j_call: TRBJ2-2; clone_size: many; d_call: TRBD1; v_call: TRBV27; cdr3_nt: TGTGCCAGTTCTCGGACAGGGGTCACCGGGGAGCTGTTTTTT; cdr3_aa: CASSRTGVTGELFF
j_call: TRBJ1-5; clone_size: many; d_call: TRBD1; v_call: TRBV6-2/TRBV6-3; cdr3_nt: TGTGCCAGCAGTTACGACAGGGCAAATCAGCCCCAGCATTTT; cdr3_aa: CASSYDRANQPQHF
j_call: TRBJ2-3; clone_size: few; d_call: TRBD1; v_call: TRBV7-2; cdr3_nt: TGTGCCAGCAGCTCGGGGACAGGGTGGAGAGATACGCAGTATTTT; cdr3_aa: CASSSGTGWRDTQYF
j_call: TRBJ2-1; clone_size: .; d_call: .; v_call: TRBV5-1; cdr3_nt: TGCGCCAGCAGCCCAAGTGCTAGGGGGAGCTCCTACAATGAGCAGTTCTTC; cdr3_aa: CASSPSARGSSYNEQFF
j_call: TRBJ2-7; clone_size: many; d_call: .; v_call: TRBV28; cdr3_nt: TGTGCCAGCAGCTTAGTAGGGAGTGAGCAGTACTTC; cdr3_aa: CASSLVGSEQYF
j_call: TRBJ2-3; clone_size: .; d_call: TRBD2; v_call: TRBV6-5; cdr3_nt: TGTGCCAGCAGTTACTCAGCGGGAGGGCCGAGTACGCAGTATTTT; cdr3_aa: CASSYSAGGPSTQYF
j_call: TRBJ2-1; clone_size: few; d_call: .; v_call: TRBV7-2; cdr3_nt: TGTGCCAGCAGCTTAGGTGTCATAACCCACGAGCAGTTCTTC; cdr3_aa: CASSLGVITHEQFF
j_call: TRBJ2-3; clone_size: many; d_call: .; v_call: TRBV24-1; cdr3_nt: TGTGCCACCAGTGACTCATCCCCCCGCACAGATACGCAGTATTTT; cdr3_aa: CATSDSSPRTDTQYF
j_call: TRBJ2-3; clone_size: .; d_call: .; v_call: TRBV6-2/TRBV6-3; cdr3_nt: TGTGCCAGCAGTTACCCGACCGAGACGCAGTATTTT; cdr3_aa: CASSYPTETQYF
j_call: TRBJ2-3; clone_size: .; d_call: .; v_call: TRBV29-1; cdr3_nt: TGCAGCGTTGAAGAGGCAGATACGCAGTATTTT; cdr3_aa: CSVEEADTQYF
j_call: TRBJ2-7; clone_size: many; d_call: TRBD2; v_call: TRBV7-2; cdr3_nt: TGTGCCAGCAGCTCCCAGGGAGGGCAGGCCTACGAGCAGTACTTC; cdr3_aa: CASSSQGGQAYEQYF
j_call: TRBJ2-7; clone_size: once; d_call: .; v_call: TRBV30; cdr3_nt: TGTGCCTGGAAGAAAGGAGGCTACGAGCAGTACTTC; cdr3_aa: CAWKKGGYEQYF
j_call: TRBJ2-7; clone_size: .; d_call: .; v_call: TRBV11-1; cdr3_nt: TGTGCCAGCAGCTTATTGGACTACGAGCAGTACTTC; cdr3_aa: CASSLLDYEQYF
j_call: TRBJ1-1; clone_size: many; d_call: .; v_call: TRBV19; cdr3_nt: TGTGCCAGTAGTGCGGTGAACACTGAAGCTTTCTTT; cdr3_aa: CASSAVNTEAFF
j_call: TRBJ2-3; clone_size: .; d_call: .; v_call: TRBV7-8; cdr3_nt: TGTGCCAGCAGCTTAGCGGGGACGACAGATACGCAGTATTTT; cdr3_aa: CASSLAGTTDTQYF
j_call: TRBJ1-1; clone_size: .; d_call: .; v_call: TRBV12-3/TRBV12-4; cdr3_nt: TGTGCCAGCAGTTTTTCCATGGGGGCTGAAGCTTTCTTT; cdr3_aa: CASSFSMGAEAFF
j_call: TRBJ1-6; clone_size: few; d_call: .; v_call: TRBV2; cdr3_nt: TGTGCCAGCAGTTGGAGTTTGGGGACCCCAAGCTCCTATAATTCACCCCTCCACTTT; cdr3_aa: CASSWSLGTPSSYNSPLHF
j_call: TRBJ2-2; clone_size: few; d_call: .; v_call: TRBV20-1; cdr3_nt: TGCAGTGCTAGTCCCTTAAACACCGGGGAGCTGTTTTTT; cdr3_aa: CSASPLNTGELFF
j_call: TRBJ1-2; clone_size: many; d_call: .; v_call: TRBV5-4; cdr3_nt: TGTGCCAGCAGCTCACAGAGATATGGCTACACCTTC; cdr3_aa: CASSSQRYGYTF
j_call: TRBJ1-5; clone_size: .; d_call: .; v_call: TRBV9; cdr3_nt: TGTGCCAGCAGCGTAGATCTGGGCAATCAGCCCCAGCATTTT; cdr3_aa: CASSVDLGNQPQHF
j_call: TRBJ2-7; clone_size: .; d_call: TRBD2; v_call: TRBV7-6; cdr3_nt: TGTGCCAGCAGCTTAGATGCGGCGGGAGGGCCCTACGAGCAGTACTTC; cdr3_aa: CASSLDAAGGPYEQYF
j_call: TRBJ2-2; clone_size: few; d_call: TRBD2; v_call: TRBV12-3/TRBV12-4; cdr3_nt: TGTGCCAGCACCCCGGGACTAGCTTTCACCGGGGAGCTGTTTTTT; cdr3_aa: CASTPGLAFTGELFF
j_call: TRBJ2-5; clone_size: .; d_call: .; v_call: TRBV29-1; cdr3_nt: TGCAGCGTTGGACCGGAAGAGGGGTCAGAGACCCAGTACTTC; cdr3_aa: CSVGPEEGSETQYF
j_call: TRBJ1-3; clone_size: .; d_call: .; v_call: TRBV5-5; cdr3_nt: TGTGCCAGCAGCGATAGGACAGCGAGTAACACCATATATTTT; cdr3_aa: CASSDRTASNTIYF
j_call: TRBJ1-1; clone_size: many; d_call: TRBD1; v_call: TRBV12-3/TRBV12-4; cdr3_nt: TGTGCCAGCAGTTTATACTCGACAGGGGGATCTACTGAAGCTTTCTTT; cdr3_aa: CASSLYSTGGSTEAFF
j_call: TRBJ2-3; clone_size: medium-sized; d_call: TRBD1; v_call: TRBV12-3/TRBV12-4; cdr3_nt: TGTGCCAGCAGACCCCCCTCGACAGGGAAGCGCTCAGATACGCAGTATTTT; cdr3_aa: CASRPPSTGKRSDTQYF
j_call: TRBJ2-2; clone_size: few; d_call: .; v_call: TRBV7-9; cdr3_nt: TGTGCCAGCACCAGGGGTACGACGATGAACACCGGGGAGCTGTTTTTT; cdr3_aa: CASTRGTTMNTGELFF
j_call: TRBJ1-5; clone_size: few; d_call: .; v_call: TRBV27; cdr3_nt: TGTGCCAGCAGTTTATCGAAAACCACTCGGGCCTGCGGAGGCGATCAGCCCCAGCATTTT; cdr3_aa: CASSLSKTTRACGGDQPQHF
j_call: TRBJ2-3; clone_size: .; d_call: .; v_call: TRBV7-9; cdr3_nt: TGTGCCAGCAGCTTAGCGACAGGAGATACGCAGTATTTT; cdr3_aa: CASSLATGDTQYF
j_call: TRBJ2-1; clone_size: few; d_call: .; v_call: TRBV29-1; cdr3_nt: TGCAGCGGTCGGTTGTGGGATGAGCAGTTCTTC; cdr3_aa: CSGRLWDEQFF
j_call: TRBJ1-2; clone_size: many; d_call: .; v_call: TRBV12-3/TRBV12-4; cdr3_nt: TGTGCCAGCAAGGGCGGCAGGGGACCCTATGGCTACACCTTC; cdr3_aa: CASKGGRGPYGYTF
j_call: TRBJ1-1; clone_size: few; d_call: .; v_call: TRBV5-1; cdr3_nt: TGCGCCAGCAGCCGCCCTACGGGAATATCGAACACTGAAGCTTTCTTT; cdr3_aa: CASSRPTGISNTEAFF
j_call: TRBJ2-1; clone_size: few; d_call: TRBD1; v_call: TRBV7-9; cdr3_nt: TGTGCCAGCAGCTTAGCGCCGGGACAGGAATTCTTC; cdr3_aa: CASSLAPGQEFF
j_call: TRBJ2-7; clone_size: few; d_call: .; v_call: TRBV3-1; cdr3_nt: TGTGCCAGCAGCCAAGATCTAAGAGACCTGTACTTC; cdr3_aa: CASSQDLRDLYF
j_call: TRBJ2-2; clone_size: .; d_call: TRBD1; v_call: TRBV9; cdr3_nt: TGTGCCAGCAGCAGGAGACAGGGGGCTGGGGAGCTGTTTTTT; cdr3_aa: CASSRRQGAGELFF
j_call: TRBJ2-7; clone_size: .; d_call: .; v_call: TRBV7-2; cdr3_nt: TGTGCCAGCAGCTCCTACGGTAAGGAGCACGAGCAGTACTTC; cdr3_aa: CASSSYGKEHEQYF
j_call: TRBJ1-1; clone_size: few; d_call: TRBD1; v_call: TRBV2; cdr3_nt: TGTGCCAGCAGTGACGAAGGGACAGTAGCTTTCTTT; cdr3_aa: CASSDEGTVAFF
j_call: TRBJ2-6; clone_size: many; d_call: TRBD1; v_call: TRBV2; cdr3_nt: TGTGCCAGCAGTGACGAAGTTCGGACAGGTTCTGCCAACGTCCTGACTTTC; cdr3_aa: CASSDEVRTGSANVLTF
j_call: TRBJ2-7; clone_size: few; d_call: TRBD2; v_call: TRBV5-5; cdr3_nt: TGTGCCAGCAGCTTGCTGTTCCCGGGACTAGCTAGCGAGCAGTACTTC; cdr3_aa: CASSLLFPGLASEQYF
j_call: TRBJ2-7; clone_size: .; d_call: .; v_call: TRBV3-1; cdr3_nt: TGTGCCAGCAGCCAAGACCAGATGTGGGAGCAGTACTTC; cdr3_aa: CASSQDQMWEQYF
j_call: TRBJ1-5; clone_size: .; d_call: .; v_call: TRBV2; cdr3_nt: TGTGCCAGCACCGGACACGGCGGTTATAGCAATCAGCCCCAGCATTTT; cdr3_aa: CASTGHGGYSNQPQHF
j_call: TRBJ2-5; clone_size: few; d_call: .; v_call: TRBV5-5; cdr3_nt: TGTGCCAGCAGCTTGTGGCAGTACCAAGAGACCCAGTACTTC; cdr3_aa: CASSLWQYQETQYF
j_call: TRBJ2-2; clone_size: .; d_call: TRBD1; v_call: TRBV6-5; cdr3_nt: TGTGCCAGCAGTTACCCAACAGGGGTCGGGTCTGGGGAGCTGTTTTTT; cdr3_aa: CASSYPTGVGSGELFF
j_call: TRBJ2-7; clone_size: many; d_call: .; v_call: TRBV11-1; cdr3_nt: TGTGCCAGCAGCTTGACAGTTTCCTACGAGCAGTACTTC; cdr3_aa: CASSLTVSYEQYF
j_call: TRBJ2-2; clone_size: few; d_call: .; v_call: TRBV27; cdr3_nt: TGTGCCTCCCAAACGGTAGCCTCGAACACCGGGGAGCTGTTTTTT; cdr3_aa: CASQTVASNTGELFF